These 2 T cell receptor beta chains share one sample of origin, sequenced in a study of T cell responses to AZD1222 COVID-19 vaccine. Only in-frame clones appear in the TCRdb table, and some are missing; sequencing was by immunoSEQ multiplex PCR. There are 150,000 to 200,000 clones in the sample; 94% occur only once, and approximately 0.6% lies in the top ten. The specimen comprised peripheral blood, sampled on day 0 of AZD1222 vaccination. These receptors were collected from an adult in good health.

The chain couples TRBV29-1 to TRBJ2-7; 9 positions match TRBD2. CDR3 size: 13 residues. V lost 5 bases, J lost 0 bases, and 2 bases stayed unmatched. Germline CDR1 is SQVTM and CDR2 is ANQGSEA. The CDR3 reads CSVSGRTSYEQYF. The CDR3, as DNA: TGCAGCGTTAGCGGGAGGACCTCCTACGAGCAGTACTTC.

This clone was picked up a small number of times. This chain links TRBV28 with TRBJ1-1, with 9 bases that match TRBD1. This CDR3 contains 15 residues. Germline values: CDR1 MDHEN, CDR2 SYDVKM. V was pared by 5 bases and J by 5 bases, with 9 bases of the junction left unmatched. The CDR3 loop reads CASSPPGQGATEAFF. In DNA form, the CDR3 reads TGTGCCAGCAGTCCGCCGGGACAGGGCGCGACTGAAGCTTTCTTT.